The sequence of this T cell receptor (beta chain) was determined in a study of blood T cell repertoires in COVID-19. Study at large: COVID-19 samples collected from the United States, Italy and Spain covered acute and convalescent phases. From T cells, B-cell-depleted T cells, or PBMCs came the material, which was cDNA or gDNA.

Repertoires were generated with immunoSEQ multiplex PCR, while TCRdb's copy carries only in-frame clones and drops some. This sample carries some 160,000 clones, 89% of them seen once, and the ten largest clones take approximately 3%. The receptor was isolated from a man between 60 and 70 years old with acute or convalescent COVID-19. The sequencing sample was made of peripheral blood.

The CDR3 region is CASSFAGAVNEKLFF. The CDR3 nucleotides read TGCGCCAGCAGCTTCGCGGGGGCCGTAAATGAAAAACTGTTTTTT. The chain joins TRBV5-1 to TRBJ1-4; TRBD1 is a possible D gene (6 bases). CDR1 is SGHRS, CDR2 YFSETQ, per germline. Trimming left V 2 bases short and J 5 bases short, with 13 bases between. The CDR3 consists of 15 residues.